This T cell receptor beta chain was sequenced during a study of shared clonotypes between healthy human individuals. Regarding the study as a whole: Clonotypes shared by all four sorted-subset donors had higher generation probabilities than non-shared clonotypes.

Assay execution proceeded at the deep level. Per sorted-subset replicate PCR, input was approximately 0.2 ug DNA, representing around 30,000 T cell genomes. TCRdb keeps only in-frame clones here, not all; method: immunoSEQ multiplex PCR. The sample holds 2.3 million or so clones, approximately 93% seen once. With regard to this clone: No antigen is known for it.

The CDR3 extends over 17 amino acids. Deletions cut 3 bases from V and 0 bases from J, with 15 bases between. Germline assignment: CDR1 MDHEN and CDR2 SYDVKM. The specimen sequenced was naive CD4+ T cells from PBMCs. Subset indicated: CD45RA+ positively selected. This TCR was recovered from a man between 18 and 35 years old in good health. Some clones in this sample may be carry-over from other donors' samples. The V gene is TRBV28, the J gene TRBJ1-5; TRBD1 might be the D (5 bases). In DNA form, the CDR3 reads TGTGCCAGCAGTTTTACTTTAGGGGTTTTTAGCAATCAGCCCCAGCATTTT. Translated, it gives CASSFTLGVFSNQPQHF.